The 5 T cell receptor beta chains in this list originate from one sample, sequenced in a study of T-cell memory formation after mild COVID-19. One entry per CDR3 protein, called by TCRdb with MiXCR from the 5' RACE reads. The sample records more than 250,000 distinct CDR3 sequences, roughly 17% being singletons. The sample was PBMCs or a T cell subset sorted from them (not recorded which). The receptor source for this set is a man aged 18-30 years who had mild COVID-19 (a few samples of this study predate the infection). Cell type and time point are not known.

The J gene is TRBJ2-7, the V gene TRBV10-2; 12 bases align to TRBD2. The CDR3 is 14 amino acids. V was pared by 7 bases and J by 4 bases, with 5 bases of the junction left unmatched. Germline assignment: CDR1 WSHSY and CDR2 SAAADI. The CDR3 DNA sequence: TGCGCCAGCACCGGACTAGCGGGGAAATACGAGCAGTACTTC. It translates to CASTGLAGKYEQYF.

This clonotype has only a few counts. The rearrangement joins TRBV6-2 or TRBV6-3 to TRBJ2-5; 8 bases fit TRBD1. The V segment lost 6 bases and the J segment 7 bases; nucleotides outside the gene matches: 4. Germline V gene data show CDR1 as MNHEY and CDR2 as SVGEGT. This CDR3 has 12 residues. Written as DNA, the CDR3 is TGTGCCAGCAGCGGGACAGGCCGGACCCAGTACTTC. Residues: CASSGTGRTQYF.

This clonotype was observed many times. The V and J genes are TRBV5-1 and TRBJ2-1, with 9 bases lining up with TRBD2. Germline V lookup: CDR1 SGHRS, CDR2 YFSETQ. With 2 bases clipped from V and 5 bases from J, the junction kept 5 bases outside the gene matches. This CDR3 contains 15 residues. CDR3 DNA sequence: TGCGCCAGCAGCTTCGGCGGGGGGGCCCACAATGAGCAGTTCTTC. It is translated as CASSFGGGAHNEQFF. The full variable domain, rest sourced from reference TRBV5-1 and TRBJ2-1, is KAGVTQTPRYLIKTRGQQVTLSCSPISGHRSVSWYQQTPGQGLQFLFEYFSETQRNKGNFPGRFSGRQFSNSRSEMNVSTLELGDSALYLCASSFGGGAHNEQFFGPGTRLTVL.

This chain links TRBV7-9 with TRBJ2-3; 8 bases fit TRBD2. CDR3 length equals 15 residues. Looked up from germline, CDR1 is SEHNR and CDR2 is FQNEAQ (reference sequence). Trimming cost V 3 bases and J 2 bases; bases outside gene matches: 4. Written as DNA, the CDR3 is TGTGCCAGCAGCTTTACAGCGGGGGTCACAGATACGCAGTATTTT. Translation gives CASSFTAGVTDTQYF.

V gene TRBV6-6 combines with J gene TRBJ2-3; 7 nucleotides match TRBD1. Per germline, CDR1 MNHNY and CDR2 SVGAGI (reference sequence). The CDR3 runs to 14 residues. J was trimmed by 5 bases and V by 1 base; bases with no gene match: 3. The CDR3 sequence: CASSYYTGEDTQYF. Written as DNA, the CDR3 is TGTGCCAGCAGTTACTACACAGGGGAAGATACGCAGTATTTT.